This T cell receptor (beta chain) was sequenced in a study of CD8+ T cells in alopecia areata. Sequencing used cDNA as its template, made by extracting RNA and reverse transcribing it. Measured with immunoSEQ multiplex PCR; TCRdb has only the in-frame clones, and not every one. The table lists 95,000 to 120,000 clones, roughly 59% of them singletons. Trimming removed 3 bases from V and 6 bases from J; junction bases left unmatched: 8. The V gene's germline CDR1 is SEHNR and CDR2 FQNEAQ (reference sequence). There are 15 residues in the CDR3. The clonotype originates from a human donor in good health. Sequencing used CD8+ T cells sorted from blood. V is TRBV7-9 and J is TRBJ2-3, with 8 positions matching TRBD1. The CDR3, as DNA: TGTGCCAGCAGCTTGCCCGGGGACAGGAGGGATACGCAGTATTTT. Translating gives CASSLPGDRRDTQYF.